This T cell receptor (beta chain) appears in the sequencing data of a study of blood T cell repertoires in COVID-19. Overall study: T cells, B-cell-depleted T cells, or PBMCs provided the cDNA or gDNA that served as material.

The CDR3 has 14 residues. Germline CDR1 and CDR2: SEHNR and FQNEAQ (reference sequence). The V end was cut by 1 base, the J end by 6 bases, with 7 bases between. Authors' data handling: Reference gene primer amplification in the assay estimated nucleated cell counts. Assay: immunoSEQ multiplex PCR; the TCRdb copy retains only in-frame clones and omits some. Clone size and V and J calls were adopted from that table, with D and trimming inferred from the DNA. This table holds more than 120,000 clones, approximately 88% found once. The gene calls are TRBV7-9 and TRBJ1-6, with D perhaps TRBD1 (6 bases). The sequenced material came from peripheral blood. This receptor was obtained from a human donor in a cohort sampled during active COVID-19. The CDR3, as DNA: TGTGCCAGCAGCTTAGGCAGGGGTAATTCACCCCTCCACTTT. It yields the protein CASSLGRGNSPLHF.